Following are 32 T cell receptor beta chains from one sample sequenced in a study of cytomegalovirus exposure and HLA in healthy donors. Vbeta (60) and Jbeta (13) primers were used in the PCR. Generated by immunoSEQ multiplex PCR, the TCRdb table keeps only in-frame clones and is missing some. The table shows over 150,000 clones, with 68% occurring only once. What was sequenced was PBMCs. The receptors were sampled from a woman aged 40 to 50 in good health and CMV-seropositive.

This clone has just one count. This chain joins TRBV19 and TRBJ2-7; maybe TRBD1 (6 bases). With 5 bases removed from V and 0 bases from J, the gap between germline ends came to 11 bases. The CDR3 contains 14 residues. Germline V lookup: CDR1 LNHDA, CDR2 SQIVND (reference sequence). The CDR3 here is CASSGQHDSYEQYF. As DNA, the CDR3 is TGTGCCAGTAGTGGACAGCATGACTCCTACGAGCAGTACTTC.

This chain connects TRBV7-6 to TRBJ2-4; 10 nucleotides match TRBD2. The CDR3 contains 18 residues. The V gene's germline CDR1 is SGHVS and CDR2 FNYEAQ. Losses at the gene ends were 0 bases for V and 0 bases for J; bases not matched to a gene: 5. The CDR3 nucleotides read TGTGCCAGCAGCTTAGCTACTAGCGGGGTTTTAGCCAAAAACATTCAGTACTTC. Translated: CASSLATSGVLAKNIQYF.

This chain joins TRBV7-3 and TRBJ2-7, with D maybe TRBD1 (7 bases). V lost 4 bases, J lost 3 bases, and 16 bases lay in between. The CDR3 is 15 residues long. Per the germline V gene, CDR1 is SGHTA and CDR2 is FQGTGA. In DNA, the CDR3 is TGTGCCAGCAGCTCCGACAGGGTCGGGGGCTACGAGCAGTACTTC. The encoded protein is CASSSDRVGGYEQYF.

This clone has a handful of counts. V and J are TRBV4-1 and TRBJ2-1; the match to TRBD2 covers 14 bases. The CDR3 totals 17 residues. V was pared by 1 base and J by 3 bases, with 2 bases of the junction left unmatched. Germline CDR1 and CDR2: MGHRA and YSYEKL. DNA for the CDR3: TGCGCCAGCAGCCAAGGCGGGACTAGCGGGGGCTACAATGAGCAGTTCTTC. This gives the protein CASSQGGTSGGYNEQFF.

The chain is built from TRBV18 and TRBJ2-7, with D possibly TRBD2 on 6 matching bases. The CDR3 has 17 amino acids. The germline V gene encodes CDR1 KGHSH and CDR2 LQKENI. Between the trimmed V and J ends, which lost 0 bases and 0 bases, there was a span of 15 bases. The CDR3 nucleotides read TGTGCCAGCTCACCACCGGATGGCGGGGTCCTCTCCTACGAGCAGTACTTC. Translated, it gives CASSPPDGGVLSYEQYF.

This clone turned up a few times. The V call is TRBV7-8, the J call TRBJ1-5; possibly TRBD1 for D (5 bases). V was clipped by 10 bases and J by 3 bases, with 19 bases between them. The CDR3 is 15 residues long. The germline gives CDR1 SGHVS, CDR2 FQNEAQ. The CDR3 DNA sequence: TGTGCCACCAAAGGAGGGACGGGACTCAATCAGCCCCAGCATTTT. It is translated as CATKGGTGLNQPQHF.

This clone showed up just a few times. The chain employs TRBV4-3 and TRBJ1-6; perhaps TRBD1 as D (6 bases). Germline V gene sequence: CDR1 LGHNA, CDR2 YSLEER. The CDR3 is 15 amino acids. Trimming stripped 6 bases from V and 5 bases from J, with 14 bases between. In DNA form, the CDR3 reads TGCGCCAGCAGAGGGGGTCGGGCTGATAATTCACCCCTCCACTTT. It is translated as CASRGGRADNSPLHF.

The CDR3 bases are TGTGCCAGCTCACCCAGCGGGAGGGGGTACTACGAGCAGTACTTC. This translates into CASSPSGRGYYEQYF. The chain recombines TRBV18 with TRBJ2-7; TRBD2 matches at 10 bases. This CDR3 has 15 residues. Germline CDR1 and CDR2: KGHSH and LQKENI. The trim removed 3 bases at V and 3 bases at J, leaving 5 bases unmatched.

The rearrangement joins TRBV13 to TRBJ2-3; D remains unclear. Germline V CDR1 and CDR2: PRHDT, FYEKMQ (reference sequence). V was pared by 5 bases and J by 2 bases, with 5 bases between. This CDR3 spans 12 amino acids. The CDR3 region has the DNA TGTGCCAGCAGCATCCACACAGATACGCAGTATTTT. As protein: CASSIHTDTQYF.

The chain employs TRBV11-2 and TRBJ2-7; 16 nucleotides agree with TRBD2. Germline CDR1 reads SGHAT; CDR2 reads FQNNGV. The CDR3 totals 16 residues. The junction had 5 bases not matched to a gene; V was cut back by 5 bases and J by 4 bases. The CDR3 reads CASSLGLAGGRYEQYF. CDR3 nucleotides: TGTGCCAGCAGCCTGGGACTAGCGGGAGGGCGGTACGAGCAGTACTTC.

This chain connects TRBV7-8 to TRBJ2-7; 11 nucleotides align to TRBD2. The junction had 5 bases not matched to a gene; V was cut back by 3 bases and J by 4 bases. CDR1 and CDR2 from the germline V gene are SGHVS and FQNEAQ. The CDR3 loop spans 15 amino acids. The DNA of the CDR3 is TGTGCCAGCAGCTTTCGACTAGCGGGACTTTACGAGCAGTACTTC. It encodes CASSFRLAGLYEQYF.

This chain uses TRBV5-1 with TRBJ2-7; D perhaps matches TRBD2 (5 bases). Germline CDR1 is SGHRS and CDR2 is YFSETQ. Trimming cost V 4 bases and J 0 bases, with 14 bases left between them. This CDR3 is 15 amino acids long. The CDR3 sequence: CASSPDGENSYEQYF. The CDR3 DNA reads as TGCGCCAGCAGCCCGGATGGGGAGAACTCCTACGAGCAGTACTTC.

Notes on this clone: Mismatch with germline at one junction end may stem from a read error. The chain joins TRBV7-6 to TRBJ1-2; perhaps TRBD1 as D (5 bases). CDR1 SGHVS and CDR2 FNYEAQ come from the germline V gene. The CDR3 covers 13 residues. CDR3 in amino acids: CASSDSGKDGYPF. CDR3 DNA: TGTGCCAGCAGCGACTCAGGGAAGGATGGCTACCCCTTC.

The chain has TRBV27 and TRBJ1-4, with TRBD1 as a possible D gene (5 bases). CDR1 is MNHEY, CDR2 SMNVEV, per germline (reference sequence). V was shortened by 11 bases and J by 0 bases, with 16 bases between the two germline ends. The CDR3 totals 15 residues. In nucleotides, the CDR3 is TGTGCCGGGGGGGGTGCGGAGGCAACTAATGAAAAACTGTTTTTT. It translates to CAGGGAEATNEKLFF.

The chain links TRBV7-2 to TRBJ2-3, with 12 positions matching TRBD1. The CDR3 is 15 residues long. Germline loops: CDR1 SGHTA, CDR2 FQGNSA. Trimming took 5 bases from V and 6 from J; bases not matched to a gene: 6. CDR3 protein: CASSARDRGLDTQYF. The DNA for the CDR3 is TGTGCCAGCAGCGCCCGGGACAGGGGGCTGGATACGCAGTATTTT.

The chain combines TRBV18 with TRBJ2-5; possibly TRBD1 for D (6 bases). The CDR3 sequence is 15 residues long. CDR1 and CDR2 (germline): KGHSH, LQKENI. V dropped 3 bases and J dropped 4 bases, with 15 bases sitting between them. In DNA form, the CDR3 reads TGTGCCAGCTCACCGATGGGGGCGGTGGGAGAGACCCAGTACTTC. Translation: CASSPMGAVGETQYF.

The DNA for the CDR3 is TGTGCCAGCAGCCAAGAGGCGGGGGGGCAAGATACGCAGTATTTT. Translation gives CASSQEAGGQDTQYF. V is TRBV14 and J is TRBJ2-3, with TRBD2 matching 9 bases. The junction had 3 bases not matched to a gene; V was cut back by 0 bases and J by 5 bases. The CDR3 extends over 15 amino acids. Germline values: CDR1 SGHDN, CDR2 FVKESK.

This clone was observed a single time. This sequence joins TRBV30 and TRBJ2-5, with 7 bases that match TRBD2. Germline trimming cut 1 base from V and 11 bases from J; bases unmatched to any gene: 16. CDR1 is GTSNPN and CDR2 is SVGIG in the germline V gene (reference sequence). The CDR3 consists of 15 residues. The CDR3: CAWSGRAGESSEQYF. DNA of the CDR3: TGTGCCTGGAGTGGTCGGGCGGGAGAGTCTAGTGAGCAGTACTTC. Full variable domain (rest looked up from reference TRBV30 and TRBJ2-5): SQTIHQWPATLVQPVGSPLSLECTVEGTSNPNLYWYRQAAGRGLQLLFYSVGIGQISSEVPQNLSASRPQDRQFILSSKKLLLSDSGFYLCAWSGRAGESSEQYFGPGTRLLVL.

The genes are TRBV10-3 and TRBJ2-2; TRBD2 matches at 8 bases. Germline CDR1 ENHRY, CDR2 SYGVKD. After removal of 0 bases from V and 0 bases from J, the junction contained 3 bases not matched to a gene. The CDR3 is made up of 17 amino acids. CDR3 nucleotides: TGTGCCATCAGTGAGTCACTAGCGGCTACGAACACCGGGGAGCTGTTTTTT. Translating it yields CAISESLAATNTGELFF.

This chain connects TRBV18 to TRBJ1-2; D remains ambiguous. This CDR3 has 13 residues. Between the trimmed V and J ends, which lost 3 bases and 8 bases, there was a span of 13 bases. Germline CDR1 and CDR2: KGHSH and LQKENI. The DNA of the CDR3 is TGTGCCAGCTCACCCGCTAACAAAGCGGGCTACACCTTC. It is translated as CASSPANKAGYTF. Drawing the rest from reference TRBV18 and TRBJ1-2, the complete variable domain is NAGVMQNPRHLVRRRGQEARLRCSPMKGHSHVYWYRQLPEEGLKFMVYLQKENIIDESGMPKERFSAEFPKEGPSILRIQQVVRGDSAAYFCASSPANKAGYTFGSGTRLTVV.

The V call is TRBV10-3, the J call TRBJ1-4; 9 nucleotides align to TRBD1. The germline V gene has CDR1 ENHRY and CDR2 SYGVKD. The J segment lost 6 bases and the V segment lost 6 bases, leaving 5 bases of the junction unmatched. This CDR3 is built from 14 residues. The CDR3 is CAIRPGQGHEKLFF. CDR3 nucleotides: TGTGCCATCAGGCCGGGACAGGGTCATGAAAAACTGTTTTTT.

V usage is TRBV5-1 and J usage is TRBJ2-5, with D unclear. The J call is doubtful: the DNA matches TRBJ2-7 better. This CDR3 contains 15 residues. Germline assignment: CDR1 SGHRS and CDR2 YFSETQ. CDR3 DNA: TGCGCCAGCAGCTTGGCGACGCTAGTCGGCGACGAGCAGTACTTC. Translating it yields CASSLATLVGDEQYF.

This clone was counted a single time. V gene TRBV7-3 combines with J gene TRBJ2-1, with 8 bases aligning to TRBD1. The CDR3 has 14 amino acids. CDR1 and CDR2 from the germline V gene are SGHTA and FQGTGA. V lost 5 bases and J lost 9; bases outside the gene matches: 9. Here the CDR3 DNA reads TGTGCCAGCAGCCACTCGGGACAGGTCGGTGAGCAGTTCTTC. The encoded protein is CASSHSGQVGEQFF.

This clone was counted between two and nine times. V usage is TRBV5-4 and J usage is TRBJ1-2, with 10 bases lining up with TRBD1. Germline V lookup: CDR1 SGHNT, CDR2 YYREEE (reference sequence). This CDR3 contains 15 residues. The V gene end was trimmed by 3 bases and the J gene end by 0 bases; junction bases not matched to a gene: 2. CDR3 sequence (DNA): TGTGCCAGCAGCTGGGACAGGGGAGCTAACTATGGCTACACCTTC. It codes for CASSWDRGANYGYTF.

CDR3 in DNA: TGTGCCAGCAGTTTGTTGGCTAGCGCCTACGAGCAGTACTTC. Translated: CASSLLASAYEQYF. The chain employs TRBV28 and TRBJ2-5; the D gene is possibly TRBD2 (6 bases). Gene TRBJ2-7 matches the end of the DNA better, so the J call may be wrong. This CDR3 region has 14 residues. The V gene's germline CDR1 is MDHEN and CDR2 SYDVKM.

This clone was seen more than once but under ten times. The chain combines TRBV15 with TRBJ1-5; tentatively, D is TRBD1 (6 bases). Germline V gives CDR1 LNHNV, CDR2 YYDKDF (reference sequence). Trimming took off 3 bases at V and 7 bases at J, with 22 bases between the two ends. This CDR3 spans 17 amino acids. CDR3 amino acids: CATSRAGGGEIRQPQHF. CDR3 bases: TGTGCCACCAGCAGGGCGGGGGGCGGAGAAATCCGGCAGCCCCAGCATTTT.

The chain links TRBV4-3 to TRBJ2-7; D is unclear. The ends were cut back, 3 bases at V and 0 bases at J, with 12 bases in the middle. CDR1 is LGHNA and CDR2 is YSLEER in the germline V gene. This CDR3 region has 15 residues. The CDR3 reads CASSQQKASSYEQYF. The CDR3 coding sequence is TGCGCCAGCAGCCAGCAAAAAGCCTCCTCCTACGAGCAGTACTTC.

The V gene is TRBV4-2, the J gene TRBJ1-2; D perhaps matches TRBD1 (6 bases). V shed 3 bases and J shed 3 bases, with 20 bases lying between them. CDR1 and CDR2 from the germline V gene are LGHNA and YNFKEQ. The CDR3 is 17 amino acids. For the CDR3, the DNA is TGTGCCAGCAGCCACAGGCTTCAGGGGCGGAAGGACTATGGCTACACCTTC. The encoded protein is CASSHRLQGRKDYGYTF.

This chain's CDR3 is CASRATGGSLLANYGYTF. CDR3 sequence (DNA): TGTGCCAGCAGGGCAACAGGGGGCTCACTACTGGCTAACTATGGCTACACCTTC. The V and J genes are TRBV9 and TRBJ1-2; 9 bases fit TRBD1. Germline values: CDR1 SGDLS, CDR2 YYNGEE. The ends lost 5 bases at V and 0 bases at J; junction bases unmatched: 14. The CDR3 consists of 18 residues.

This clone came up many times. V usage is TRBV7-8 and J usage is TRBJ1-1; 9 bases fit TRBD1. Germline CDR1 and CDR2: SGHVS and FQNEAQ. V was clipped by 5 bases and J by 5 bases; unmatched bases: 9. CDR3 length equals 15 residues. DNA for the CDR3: TGTGCCAGCAGCGACCGACAGGGGGAAAAGACTGAAGCTTTCTTT. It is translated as CASSDRQGEKTEAFF.

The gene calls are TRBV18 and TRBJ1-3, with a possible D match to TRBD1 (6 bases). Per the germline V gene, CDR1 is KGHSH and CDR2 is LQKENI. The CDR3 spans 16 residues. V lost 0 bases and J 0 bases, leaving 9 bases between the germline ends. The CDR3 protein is CASSPPGRGSGNTIYF. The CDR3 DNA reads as TGTGCCAGCTCACCACCGGGCAGGGGCTCTGGAAACACCATATATTTT.

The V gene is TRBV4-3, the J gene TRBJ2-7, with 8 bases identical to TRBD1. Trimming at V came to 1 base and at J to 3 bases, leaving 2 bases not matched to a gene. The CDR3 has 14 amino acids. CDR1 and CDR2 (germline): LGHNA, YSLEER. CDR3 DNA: TGCGCCAGCAGCCAAGGACAGGGGATCTACGAGCAGTACTTC. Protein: CASSQGQGIYEQYF.